The 12 T cell receptor beta chains presented below share a single source sample, sequenced in a study of T-cell memory formation after mild COVID-19. Via MiXCR, TCRdb re-called the 5' RACE reads, giving one row per CDR3 protein. Here the sample spans hundreds of thousands of distinct CDR3 sequences, roughly 13% being singletons. The sample comprised PBMCs or a T cell subset sorted from them (not recorded which). Receptor source: a man between 18 and 35 years old who had mild COVID-19 (a few samples of this study predate the infection). Cell type and time point are not known.

This clonotype has just a few counts. The rearrangement links TRBV20-1 to TRBJ2-3, with TRBD2 as a possible D gene (6 bases). Germline V lookup: CDR1 DFQATT, CDR2 SNEGSKA (reference sequence). The V end was cut by 7 bases, the J end by 1 base, with 12 bases between. This CDR3 is 13 amino acids long. In DNA, the CDR3 is TGCAGTGAGGCTAAGCGGGGCACAGATACGCAGTATTTT. Its translation is CSEAKRGTDTQYF.

The genes are TRBV7-2 and TRBJ1-6; 10 bases agree with TRBD1. There are 15 residues in the CDR3. Looked up from germline, CDR1 is SGHTA and CDR2 is FQGNSA. V shed 6 bases and J 9 bases; nucleotides not matched to a gene: 8. The CDR3 loop reads CASSPAGQGLSPLHF. DNA for the CDR3: TGTGCCAGCAGTCCCGCGGGACAGGGGCTTTCACCCCTCCACTTT.

This clonotype has just a few counts. V is TRBV2 and J is TRBJ2-1; TRBD2 might be the D (7 bases). From germline, CDR1 is SNHLY and CDR2 FYNNEI. V lost 8 bases to trimming and J lost 0 bases, with 14 bases between them. The CDR3 extends over 15 amino acids. The CDR3 nucleotides are TGTGCCAGCCGAAGGGGGGGCAGCTCCTACAATGAGCAGTTCTTC. This codes for CASRRGGSSYNEQFF.

This clonotype was counted many times. The gene calls are TRBV5-5 and TRBJ2-1; 12 bases align to TRBD2. Losses at the gene ends were 6 bases for V and 4 bases for J; bases not matched to a gene: 5. The CDR3 consists of 15 residues. Germline CDR1 is SGHKS and CDR2 is YYEKEE (reference sequence). DNA of the CDR3: TGTGCCAGCACCGAGACTAGCGGGGGTTACAATGAGCAGTTCTTC. The encoded protein is CASTETSGGYNEQFF.

V gene TRBV10-3 combines with J gene TRBJ2-1, with 8 bases identical to TRBD2. The germline V gene encodes CDR1 ENHRY and CDR2 SYGVKD. The CDR3 runs 16 residues. Unmatched junction bases numbered 7, after V lost 5 bases and J lost 1 base. CDR3 residues: CAISPGGTESYNEQFF. The CDR3 region has the DNA TGTGCCATCAGTCCGGGAGGGACCGAGTCCTACAATGAGCAGTTCTTC.

The J gene is TRBJ2-7, the V gene TRBV20-1; TRBD1 aligns across 7 bases. J lost 1 base, V lost 5 bases, and 8 bases had no gene match. This CDR3 region has 14 residues. Germline V gene data show CDR1 as DFQATT and CDR2 as SNEGSKA (reference sequence). In DNA form, the CDR3 reads TGCAGTGCTGGAAGACAGGGAGCGTCCTACGAGCAGTACTTC. Translating it yields CSAGRQGASYEQYF.

This clonotype has at least ten counts. This sequence joins TRBV29-1 and TRBJ1-1; D not resolved. CDR3 length: 11 amino acids. Germline-derived CDR1 and CDR2 are SQVTM and ANQGSEA. The germline V and J ends were trimmed by 4 bases and 1 base, with 4 bases remaining between them. CDR3 nucleotide sequence: TGCAGCGTTGCAAGGAACACTGAAGCTTTCTTT. Translation gives CSVARNTEAFF.

The J gene is TRBJ2-3, the V gene TRBV5-5; 9 nucleotides agree with TRBD2. The CDR3 loop spans 13 amino acids. Per the germline V gene, CDR1 is SGHKS and CDR2 is YYEKEE (reference sequence). The V segment lost 4 bases and the J segment 5 bases; nucleotides outside the gene matches: 2. In nucleotides, the CDR3 is TGTGCCAGCAGCCCGACTAGCGGAGATACGCAGTATTTT. Its protein is CASSPTSGDTQYF.

This clonotype was seen at least ten times. The V and J genes are TRBV4-1 and TRBJ2-5; D call uncertain. Deletions cut 1 base from V and 2 bases from J, with 5 bases between. This CDR3 contains 13 residues. The germline V gene has CDR1 MGHRA and CDR2 YSYEKL. CDR3 sequence (DNA): TGCGCCAGCAGCCAAGTAAGACAAGAGACCCAGTACTTC. It translates to CASSQVRQETQYF.

The V and J genes are TRBV12-3 or TRBV12-4 and TRBJ2-1, with unresolved D. Between the trimmed V and J ends, which lost 1 base and 7 bases, there was a span of 8 bases. CDR3 size: 13 residues. The CDR3 DNA reads as TGTGCCAGCAGTTTAGTAGATTGGAATGAGCAGTTCTTC. It encodes CASSLVDWNEQFF.

The chain has TRBV20-1 and TRBJ2-7, with D possibly called TRBD1 or TRBD2 (6 bases each). This CDR3 comprises 12 residues. Germline-derived CDR1 and CDR2 are DFQATT and SNEGSKA (reference sequence). The germline V and J ends were trimmed by 6 bases and 7 bases, with 16 bases remaining between them. CDR3 nucleotide sequence: TGCAGTGCCACACGGGGGCAGACGGAGCAGTACGTC. It yields the protein CSATRGQTEQYV.

This clonotype was found a few times. The chain has TRBV7-6 and TRBJ2-7; tentatively, D is TRBD1 (5 bases). CDR3 size: 17 residues. CDR1 SGHVS and CDR2 FNYEAQ come from the germline V gene. V lost 5 bases and J 0 bases, leaving 20 bases between the germline ends. The chain's CDR3 is CASSRGSQGVSSYEQYV. Written as DNA, the CDR3 is TGTGCCAGCAGCCGTGGTTCCCAGGGTGTCAGCTCCTACGAGCAGTACGTC.